The 17 T cell receptor beta chains given below trace back to one sample, sequenced in a study of metastatic and nonmetastatic thyroid tumors. TCRdb re-analyzed the PCR reads through MiXCR. The sample consists of just over 15,000 clones, around 25% of them appearing once. The entire patient cohort was treatment-naive prior to thyroid surgery. Source material: tumor tissue. Source of these receptors: a female donor with papillary thyroid cancer or a benign thyroid nodule (not recorded which). Some clones in this sample may be carry-over from other donors' samples.

This clone was counted only a few times. The gene calls are TRBV12-3 or TRBV12-4 and TRBJ1-5, with 8 bases identical to TRBD1. The V segment lost 3 bases and the J segment 5 bases; nucleotides outside the gene matches: 6. The CDR3 totals 15 residues. CDR3 sequence (DNA): TGTGCCAGCAGTTTCTTTTCGACAGGGGATCAGCCCCAGCATTTT. Its translation: CASSFFSTGDQPQHF.

Within the sample, this clone is medium-sized. This chain uses TRBV18 with TRBJ2-7; D is possibly TRBD1 (5 bases). V was pared by 1 base and J by 1 base, with 11 bases between. The germline gives CDR1 KGHSH, CDR2 LQKENI. The CDR3 has 15 residues. The CDR3 spells CASSPQSGRSYEQYF. CDR3 in DNA: TGTGCCAGCTCACCACAGTCAGGGCGTTCCTACGAGCAGTACTTC. Based on the CDR3 plus reference TRBV18 and TRBJ2-7, the full variable domain is NAGVMQNPRHLVRRRGQEARLRCSPMKGHSHVYWYRQLPEEGLKFMVYLQKENIIDESGMPKERFSAEFPKEGPSILRIQQVVRGDSAAYFCASSPQSGRSYEQYFGPGTRLTVT.

This clone was detected ten times or more. The chain has TRBV2 and TRBJ1-2, with 7 bases that match TRBD1. This CDR3 has 14 residues. CDR1 and CDR2 from the germline V gene are SNHLY and FYNNEI. The ends lost 8 bases at V and 4 bases at J; junction bases unmatched: 10. The CDR3 DNA is TGTGCCAGCTCCCAGGGAGGGGGCCTCTATGGCTACACCTTC. Its protein product is CASSQGGGLYGYTF.

This clone was seen more than once but under ten times. The chain combines TRBV15 with TRBJ2-7, with 8 nucleotides matching TRBD1. The CDR3 has 14 residues. The germline CDR1 and CDR2 sequences are LNHNV and YYDKDF (reference sequence). The V gene end was trimmed by 2 bases and the J gene end by 4 bases; junction bases not matched to a gene: 4. The CDR3 DNA follows: TGTGCCACCAGCAGAACAGGGACAGGTTACGAGCAGTACTTC. This encodes CATSRTGTGYEQYF.

The chain is built from TRBV30 and TRBJ2-7; D ambiguous. The CDR3 is 13 amino acids. CDR1 and CDR2 (germline): GTSNPN, SVGIG (reference sequence). V was clipped by 0 bases and J by 3 bases, with 9 bases between them. The CDR3: CAWSVLGDYEQYF. The CDR3, as DNA: TGTGCCTGGAGTGTGCTTGGGGACTACGAGCAGTACTTC.

This clone is labeled medium-sized (0.01 to 0.1%). This chain uses TRBV11-2 with TRBJ1-2; maybe TRBD1 (5 bases). The CDR3 has 13 residues. Trimming cost V 1 base and J 7 bases, with 10 bases left between them. Germline V gene lookup returns CDR1 SGHAT and CDR2 FQNNGV. The DNA of the CDR3 is TGTGCCAGCAGCTTAGCAGGGTTCGGTGGCTACACCTTC. It codes for CASSLAGFGGYTF.

This clone turned up a few times. The V gene is TRBV6-5, the J gene TRBJ2-2; D is unresolved. The CDR3 covers 13 residues. The V end lost 2 bases, the J end lost 6 bases, and 7 bases lay between the germline ends. CDR1 MNHEY and CDR2 SVGAGI come from the germline V gene. The CDR3 loop reads CASSYLYAGELFF. Here the CDR3 DNA reads TGTGCCAGCAGTTACCTTTACGCCGGGGAGCTGTTTTTT.

In this sample, this clone turned up a few times. This sequence may be a read error, since a much larger clone differs from it by one base. The CDR3 DNA follows: TGTGCCAGCAGCTTGGAGTACCATTACGAGCAGTACTTC. Amino acids: CASSLEYHYEQYF. The chain links TRBV5-5 to TRBJ2-7; D gene uncertain. V lost 0 bases and J 4 bases, leaving 8 bases between the germline ends. The CDR3 has 13 residues. Per the germline V gene, CDR1 is SGHKS and CDR2 is YYEKEE (reference sequence).

This clone is categorized as medium-sized (0.01 to 0.1%). The chain joins TRBV6-1 to TRBJ1-5; D not resolved. The V and J ends lost 4 bases and 0 bases respectively, with 7 bases between them. The germline V gene has CDR1 MNHNS and CDR2 SASEGT. The CDR3 totals 14 residues. CDR3 sequence: CASSVWGSNQPQHF. In DNA, the CDR3 is TGTGCCAGCAGTGTTTGGGGTAGCAATCAGCCCCAGCATTTT.

Remarks on this clone: The missing conserved phenylalanine or tryptophan at the end of this CDR3 makes a read error likely. V usage is TRBV6-1 and J usage is TRBJ2-3; 9 bases match TRBD2. CDR3 length: 13 residues. The germline V gene has CDR1 MNHNS and CDR2 SASEGT. The trim removed 10 bases at V and 1 base at J, leaving 3 bases unmatched. CDR3 sequence: CATGTSCTDTQYS. CDR3 sequence (DNA): TGTGCCACCGGGACTAGCTGCACAGATACGCAGTATTCT.

The chain recombines TRBV28 with TRBJ2-7; the match to TRBD1 covers 9 bases. There are 15 residues in the CDR3. CDR1 and CDR2 (germline): MDHEN, SYDVKM. V lost 6 bases, J lost 6 bases, and 12 bases stayed unmatched. CDR3 residues: CASSFPGQGRIEQYF. CDR3 nucleotides: TGTGCCAGCAGCTTCCCGGGACAGGGTCGCATCGAGCAGTACTTC.

The J gene is TRBJ1-5, the V gene TRBV6-1; unclear D gene. The CDR3 extends over 13 amino acids. Trimming took off 1 base at V and 6 bases at J, with 7 bases between the two ends. Germline assignment: CDR1 MNHNS and CDR2 SASEGT. This CDR3 is CASSEEEFQPQHF. The CDR3 nucleotides read TGTGCCAGCAGTGAAGAAGAGTTTCAGCCCCAGCATTTT.

This clone was counted many times. This rearrangement joins TRBV28 to TRBJ1-5; 8 bases match TRBD1. The ends lost 2 bases at V and 1 base at J; junction bases unmatched: 7. The CDR3 contains 17 residues. Germline CDR1 and CDR2: MDHEN and SYDVKM. As DNA, the CDR3 is TGTGCCAGCAGTTTAAGGGGCTGGACAGGGAGCAATCAGCCCCAGCATTTT. Translation gives CASSLRGWTGSNQPQHF.

V is TRBV4-2 and J is TRBJ2-3; D might be TRBD1 (5 bases). The germline V gene encodes CDR1 LGHNA and CDR2 YNFKEQ. V was trimmed by 1 base and J by 2 bases, leaving 10 bases between them. The CDR3 totals 15 residues. The CDR3: CASSQVQGTTDTQYF. In DNA form, the CDR3 reads TGTGCCAGCAGCCAAGTGCAGGGTACCACAGATACGCAGTATTTT.

This clone came up many times. V is TRBV20-1 and J is TRBJ2-5; D perhaps matches TRBD2 (6 bases). The germline V gene has CDR1 DFQATT and CDR2 SNEGSKA (reference sequence). This CDR3 has 15 amino acids. Trimming took 6 bases from V and 0 from J, leaving 17 bases between them. The CDR3 here is CSANGGGEYQETQYF. The CDR3 bases are TGCAGTGCCAATGGAGGAGGGGAGTACCAAGAGACCCAGTACTTC.

The chain uses TRBV20-1 and TRBJ1-2, with a possible D match to TRBD1 (5 bases). V shed 6 bases and J shed 2 bases, with 16 bases lying between them. The germline gives CDR1 DFQATT, CDR2 SNEGSKA (reference sequence). This CDR3 comprises 14 residues. CDR3 region: CSAKRGLLNYGYTF. CDR3 in DNA: TGCAGTGCCAAGAGGGGACTCCTAAACTATGGCTACACCTTC.

This clone turned up a few times. The chain couples TRBV12-3 or TRBV12-4 to TRBJ1-5; TRBD1 agrees at 11 bases. This CDR3 has 16 amino acids. V trimming: 3 bases; J trimming: 6 bases; junction bases outside the gene matches: 7. CDR3 DNA sequence: TGTGCCAGCAGTTTGAGGGGACAGGGGGTTTTTCAGCCCCAGCATTTT. Protein: CASSLRGQGVFQPQHF.